The rows below give T cell receptor beta chains drawn from one sample of a study of T cells after yellow fever vaccination. TCRdb re-called the 5' RACE reads through MiXCR, storing one row per CDR3 protein. The sample has hundreds of thousands of distinct CDR3 sequences, around 19% seen once. Here the sequenced sample was PBMCs, taken before the yellow fever booster vaccination. These receptors originate from a man aged 18 to 30 who received the YFV17D yellow fever vaccine. Both conserved end residues are part of each CDR3. The D gene is left open where the match is weak. Clone sizes are given selectively: once, few, many, or a class where the clone is expanded.

V gene	clone size	D gene	J gene	CDR3 protein	CDR3 DNA
TRBV6-5	few	-	TRBJ1-1	CASSYSPGVGGMNTEAFF	TGTGCCAGCAGTTACTCGCCGGGGGTCGGTGGGATGAACACTGAAGCTTTCTTT
TRBV2	-	-	TRBJ1-1	CASTGGAGTEAFF	TGTGCCAGCACGGGGGGCGCGGGCACTGAAGCTTTCTTT
TRBV5-1	-	-	TRBJ1-2	CASSLDGSNYGYTF	TGCGCCAGCAGCTTGGATGGGAGTAACTATGGCTACACCTTC
TRBV7-7	-	TRBD1	TRBJ2-5	CASSTGMTGLETQYF	TGTGCTAGCAGCACTGGGATGACAGGGCTGGAGACCCAGTACTTC
TRBV27	few	-	TRBJ1-6	CASNHRSSYNSPLHF	TGTGCCAGCAACCATCGGAGCTCCTATAATTCACCCCTCCACTTT
TRBV7-9	many	-	TRBJ1-5	CASSLGGGNQPQHF	TGTGCCAGCAGCTTGGGAGGAGGAAATCAGCCCCAGCATTTT
TRBV20-1	-	TRBD2	TRBJ2-1	CSARIATSRYNEQFF	TGCAGTGCTAGAATCGCGACTAGCAGGTACAATGAGCAGTTCTTC
TRBV7-2	few	TRBD1	TRBJ2-6	CASSFSGNRGGGANVLTF	TGTGCCAGCAGCTTCTCGGGGAACAGGGGTGGCGGGGCCAACGTCCTGACTTTC
TRBV29-1	-	TRBD1	TRBJ1-1	CSVEAFRDSIMNTEAFF	TGCAGCGTTGAAGCCTTCCGGGACAGTATAATGAACACTGAAGCTTTCTTT
TRBV12-3/TRBV12-4	few	-	TRBJ2-3	CASSPREYTDTQYF	TGTGCCAGCAGCCCCAGGGAGTACACAGATACGCAGTATTTT
TRBV5-5	-	-	TRBJ1-3	CASSLPGGAGNTIYF	TGTGCCAGCAGCTTGCCGGGGGGAGCTGGAAACACCATATATTTT
TRBV20-1	many	-	TRBJ2-5	CSASRAQETQYF	TGCAGTGCATCCAGGGCCCAAGAGACCCAGTACTTC
TRBV11-2	-	-	TRBJ2-1	CASSLETLSSYNEQFF	TGTGCCAGCAGCTTAGAGACGCTGAGCTCCTACAATGAGCAGTTCTTC
TRBV5-1	-	-	TRBJ2-4	CASSAGTDKNIQYF	TGCGCCAGCAGCGCTGGGACCGATAAAAACATTCAGTACTTC
TRBV3-1	few	TRBD2	TRBJ2-1	CASSQDILAGEEQFF	TGTGCCAGCAGCCAAGATATACTAGCGGGGGAGGAGCAGTTCTTC
TRBV12-3/TRBV12-4	-	-	TRBJ2-1	CASSFSVEQFF	TGTGCCAGCAGTTTCAGCGTTGAGCAGTTCTTC
TRBV5-1	many	-	TRBJ2-1	CASSFTGFNEQFF	TGCGCCAGCAGCTTCACAGGGTTCAATGAGCAGTTCTTC
TRBV7-9	few	-	TRBJ2-5	CASRPGRDGETQYF	TGTGCCAGCAGGCCGGGACGAGATGGAGAGACCCAGTACTTC
TRBV5-5	-	TRBD2	TRBJ2-3	CASSWTTSGGPRDTQYF	TGTGCCAGCAGCTGGACTACTAGCGGGGGGCCCAGAGATACGCAGTATTTT
TRBV24-1	-	-	TRBJ2-3	CATSPGRIFTDTQYF	TGTGCCACCAGCCCTGGACGGATTTTCACAGATACGCAGTATTTT
TRBV5-1	few	TRBD1	TRBJ2-1	CASSTGQGHEQFF	TGCGCCAGCAGCACCGGACAGGGTCATGAGCAGTTCTTC
TRBV4-2	many	TRBD2	TRBJ2-3	CASSQDLRLAGGTTDTQYF	TGTGCCAGCAGCCAAGATCTCAGACTAGCGGGGGGGACGACAGATACGCAGTATTTT
TRBV20-1	-	TRBD2	TRBJ2-5	CSARDLYSGGQETQYF	TGCAGTGCTAGAGATCTATATAGCGGGGGTCAAGAGACCCAGTACTTC
TRBV5-1	few	-	TRBJ2-1	CASSLGNSGGNEQFF	TGCGCCAGCAGCTTAGGGAACTCTGGGGGGAATGAGCAGTTCTTC
TRBV2	few	TRBD2	TRBJ2-3	CATPSGGSSTDTQYF	TGTGCCACCCCTAGCGGGGGGTCTAGCACAGATACGCAGTATTTT
TRBV7-8	-	-	TRBJ2-3	CASSLAASRSSTDTQYF	TGTGCCAGCAGCTTAGCGGCTAGCAGATCTAGCACAGATACGCAGTATTTT
TRBV6-1	-	TRBD2	TRBJ2-6	CATWDYSSGANVLTF	TGTGCCACCTGGGACTACAGCTCTGGGGCCAACGTCCTGACTTTC
TRBV7-6	-	TRBD1	TRBJ1-1	CASSLLGGYMNTEAFF	TGTGCCAGCAGCTTACTAGGGGGCTACATGAACACTGAAGCTTTCTTT
TRBV10-3	-	TRBD1	TRBJ2-3	CAISGTGVEDTQYF	TGTGCCATCAGTGGGACAGGAGTAGAAGATACGCAGTATTTT
TRBV5-1	few	TRBD1	TRBJ1-1	CASSFYRGPLMNTEAFF	TGCGCCAGCAGCTTCTACAGGGGTCCACTGATGAACACTGAAGCTTTCTTT
TRBV5-5	few	-	TRBJ1-1	CASSLDERTGTEAFF	TGTGCCAGCAGCTTGGACGAGAGGACGGGCACTGAAGCTTTCTTT
TRBV29-1	-	-	TRBJ1-1	CSVAGGRGTEAFF	TGCAGCGTTGCGGGAGGGAGGGGGACTGAAGCTTTCTTT
TRBV3-1	few	-	TRBJ2-5	CASSQEGQTQYF	TGTGCCAGCAGCCAAGAAGGACAGACCCAGTACTTC
TRBV6-6	few	-	TRBJ2-1	CASRLDRSYNEQFF	TGTGCCAGCAGACTCGACAGGAGTTACAATGAGCAGTTCTTC
TRBV6-1	-	TRBD1	TRBJ2-5	CASRRNRGEQETQYF	TGTGCCAGCAGAAGGAACAGGGGGGAGCAAGAGACCCAGTACTTC
TRBV6-5	-	-	TRBJ1-2	CASGAGVYGYTF	TGTGCCTCAGGGGCAGGAGTCTATGGCTACACCTTC
TRBV20-1	-	TRBD2	TRBJ2-5	CSARGLAGGQETQYF	TGCAGTGCTAGGGGACTAGCGGGGGGTCAAGAGACCCAGTACTTC
TRBV29-1	many	-	TRBJ2-5	CSVGAAETQYF	TGCAGCGTTGGGGCGGCGGAGACCCAGTACTTC
TRBV12-3/TRBV12-4	-	-	TRBJ1-1	CASSSTGRTEAFF	TGTGCCAGCAGTTCCACAGGGAGGACTGAAGCTTTCTTT